This passage covers 13 T cell receptor beta chains from one sample sequenced in a study of early T cells in non-severe SARS-CoV-2 infection. TCRdb re-derived calls from the 5' RACE reads in MiXCR, one entry per CDR3 protein. The sample has about 69,000 distinct CDR3 sequences; roughly an eighth are singletons. Material: whole blood. The source of these receptors is an adult who was a healthcare worker with PCR-confirmed SARS-CoV-2 infection or an uninfected control (not recorded which).

The chain uses TRBV27 and TRBJ2-1; 10 bases align to TRBD1. This CDR3 has 14 amino acids. The germline CDR1 and CDR2 sequences are MNHEY and SMNVEV (reference sequence). V gave up 4 bases and J gave up 8 bases; unmatched junction bases: 5. CDR3 in amino acids: CASSSRTGGDEQFF. CDR3 DNA sequence: TGTGCCAGCAGTTCCAGGACAGGGGGTGATGAGCAGTTCTTC.

J is TRBJ1-5 and V is TRBV5-1; 7 positions match TRBD1. Germline V lookup: CDR1 SGHRS, CDR2 YFSETQ. Trimming took 4 bases from V and 0 from J; bases not matched to a gene: 4. The CDR3 is made up of 15 amino acids. CDR3 loop: CASSVGTASNQPQHF. For the CDR3, the DNA is TGCGCCAGCAGCGTGGGGACAGCTAGCAATCAGCCCCAGCATTTT.

In its sample, this clonotype was seen a few times. The gene calls are TRBV7-2 and TRBJ1-5, with D unclear. Germline assignment: CDR1 SGHTA and CDR2 FQGNSA. V lost 1 base to trimming and J lost 4 bases, with 8 bases between them. The CDR3 runs 14 residues. Here the CDR3 DNA reads TGTGCCAGCAGCTTAGAACCGACAAATCAGCCCCAGCATTTT. Translating gives CASSLEPTNQPQHF.

The chain carries TRBV7-8 and TRBJ1-4, with D hard to call. The CDR3 is made up of 13 amino acids. Trimming removed 6 bases from V and 4 bases from J, with 9 bases in between. The germline V gene has CDR1 SGHVS and CDR2 FQNEAQ. CDR3 in amino acids: CASRGRINEKLFF. The CDR3 coding sequence is TGTGCCAGCAGGGGGAGGATTAATGAAAAACTGTTTTTT.

V and J are TRBV7-2 and TRBJ2-7; 9 bases map to TRBD2. The V segment lost 1 base and the J segment 6 bases; nucleotides outside the gene matches: 10. CDR3 length: 16 amino acids. The V gene's germline CDR1 is SGHTA and CDR2 FQGNSA. The CDR3 coding sequence is TGTGCCAGCAGCTTAGGGCGTAGCGGGGGTAGACTCGAGCAGTACTTC. It encodes CASSLGRSGGRLEQYF.

This clonotype occurred a few times. The chain joins TRBV3-1 to TRBJ1-3; D unclear. The CDR3 totals 15 residues. Trimming shortened V by 0 bases and J by 4 bases, and 10 bases separated the two germline ends. Germline values: CDR1 LGHDT, CDR2 YNNKEL (reference sequence). The CDR3 DNA is TGTGCCAGCAGCCAAGATGCCAGGCGCGGAAACACCATATATTTT. It specifies CASSQDARRGNTIYF. The whole variable domain, remainder taken from reference TRBV3-1 and TRBJ1-3, is DTAVSQTPKYLVTQMGNDKSIKCEQNLGHDTMYWYKQDSKKFLKIMFSYNNKELIINETVPNRFSPKSPDKAHLNLHINSLELGDSAVYFCASSQDARRGNTIYFGEGSWLTVV.

The V call is TRBV18, the J call TRBJ2-7; weak D call: TRBD1 (6 bases). Germline assignment: CDR1 KGHSH and CDR2 LQKENI. This CDR3 contains 14 residues. The V end was cut by 10 bases, the J end by 2 bases, with 18 bases between. CDR3 in DNA: TGTGCCACCGACCCGGCAGGGGTAGCCTACGAGCAGTACTTC. This encodes CATDPAGVAYEQYF.

V and J are TRBV7-9 and TRBJ2-3, with 11 bases lining up with TRBD2. Trimming took 5 bases from V and 2 from J; bases not matched to a gene: 6. The CDR3 length is 16 residues. Germline V CDR1 and CDR2: SEHNR, FQNEAQ (reference sequence). Here the CDR3 reads CASSARLAGLTDTQYF. The CDR3, as DNA: TGTGCCAGCAGCGCACGACTAGCGGGGCTCACAGATACGCAGTATTTT.

This clonotype was observed a handful of times. This chain joins TRBV12-3 or TRBV12-4 and TRBJ1-4; D may be TRBD1 (6 bases). V dropped 3 bases and J dropped 3 bases, with 11 bases sitting between them. This CDR3 is built from 15 residues. CDR3 in DNA: TGTGCCAGCAGTTTTGGAGACAGGTCTAATGAAAAACTGTTTTTT. Translating gives CASSFGDRSNEKLFF.

This sequence joins TRBV6-2 or TRBV6-3 and TRBJ1-1, with D tentatively TRBD1 (6 bases). Trimming cost V 6 bases and J 1 base, with 9 bases left between them. The CDR3 spans 13 residues. The germline gives CDR1 MNHEY, CDR2 SVGEGT. The CDR3 loop reads CASSRQENTEAFF. The CDR3 nucleotides read TGTGCCAGCAGCCGACAGGAGAACACTGAAGCTTTCTTT.

This clonotype appeared many times. The chain combines TRBV25-1 with TRBJ2-1; TRBD2 agrees at 10 bases. The trim removed 3 bases at V and 4 bases at J, leaving 6 bases unmatched. The CDR3 consists of 16 residues. CDR1 is MGHDK and CDR2 is SYGVNS in the germline V gene. CDR3 sequence reads: CASSDTSGAVYNEQFF. The CDR3 bases are TGTGCCAGCAGTGATACTAGCGGGGCCGTTTACAATGAGCAGTTCTTC.

This clonotype has ten or more counts. The chain combines TRBV18 with TRBJ1-1, with a possible D match to TRBD1 (6 bases). From germline, CDR1 is KGHSH and CDR2 LQKENI. V gave up 2 bases and J gave up 3 bases, with 13 bases separating them. The CDR3 spans 15 residues. The CDR3 DNA reads as TGTGCCAGCTCACCAAATGTAGCAGGGGACACTGAAGCTTTCTTT. Amino acids: CASSPNVAGDTEAFF.

This clonotype turned up a few times. The rearrangement joins TRBV2 to TRBJ2-1; perhaps TRBD2 as D (6 bases). There are 15 residues in the CDR3. Trimming removed 3 bases at V and 7 bases at J, with 16 bases between. Germline V gives CDR1 SNHLY, CDR2 FYNNEI. CDR3 residues: CASSDPAGMVNEQFF. For the CDR3, the DNA is TGTGCCAGCAGTGACCCAGCGGGTATGGTAAATGAGCAGTTCTTC.